This T cell receptor (beta chain) was sequenced in a study of T cell responses to AZD1222 COVID-19 vaccine listed by TCRdb under 2021. Study-wide context: Because spike-specific TCR depth and breadth did not differ between the two schedules, AZD1222 recipients who got a second dose at roughly 4 weeks were pooled with those who got a second dose at roughly 12 weeks. TCR sequencing covered some 240 trial participants: 200 to 220 given two doses of AZD1222 and about 26 given two doses of MenACWY control vaccine. Trial participants were enrolled by age into subgroups of 18-55, 56-69 and 70-plus years, and around 150, 28 and 57 TCR-sequenced participants, respectively, were included in these subgroups. The investigation overall reported the following: After two AZD1222 doses, both the breadth and the depth of spike-specific TCRs were significantly higher than at day 0 and than in MenACWY recipients. Because no day 14 peak-response samples were available, repertoires were characterized only after the peak T cell response. Conclusions about previously exposed vaccinees are limited because only a handful of AZD1222 recipients were SARS-CoV-2 seropositive at baseline. Reportedly, almost half of the unique spike-specific TCRs recognized epitopes lying outside the regions that are mutated in the B.1.351 and B.1.1.7 variants. Vaccine-associated CD4 TCRs spanned the whole spike protein, with dominant responses in regions 160-218 and 743-854. Most participants were white British and females outnumbered males, and the authors suggested that clonal diversity may have been underestimated. The 56-69-year group was small, and its depth increase did not reach significance, likely because of low power.

The CDR3 measures 15 amino acids from cysteine to phenylalanine. Only the CDR3 region is kept as DNA, spanning 45 bases read in frame from base 1. Trimming removed 8 bases from V and 0 bases from J, leaving 13 bases between the germline ends. CDR1 and CDR2 were assigned from the germline V gene as SNHLY and FYNNEI. The CDR3 regions of human TCRbeta chains were subjected to immunosequencing. Processing in the source paper ran as follows. TCRs in the repertoires were compared against a reference library of SARS-CoV-2-specific TCRs that had been generated with the MIRA antigen-specificity platform. Breadth was defined as the fraction of unique TCRs that were SARS-CoV-2-associated, and depth was defined as the fraction of total T cells that were SARS-CoV-2-associated. Using the MIRA data, each spike-specific TCR was assigned both to the spike region to which the TCR was reactive and to a CD4 or CD8 class. Log10-transformed breadth and depth values were compared by one-way ANOVA with Sidak's multiple comparisons tests. TCRdb stores this immuneACCESS table with in-frame sequences only. Part of the clones is absent; in the studies checked, under half of the shortfall reflects unresolved V genes, and no reason is known for the rest. Clonal size and the V and J genes are those of that table, whereas D and trimming came from the DNA. Present in this sample are 110,000 to 150,000 clones, 80% to 90% of which were seen just once. The ten largest clones capture approximately 3% of the sample.

The time point label corresponds to: baseline before first vaccination. Samples from vaccinated people were obtained from the UK trials COV001 and COV002, which included a single-blind randomized controlled phase 2/3 trial of AZD1222 (ChAdOx1 nCoV-19) in healthy adults. For TCRbeta chain sequencing, PBMC samples from trial participants were taken at day 0 and at day 28 after the second dose. With regard to this clone: No antigen is known for it. No much larger clonotype is one base removed from it; base qualities were not supplied.

The TCR comes from an adult in good health. Sequences were derived from peripheral blood, sampled on day 0 of AZD1222 vaccination. The chain is encoded by TRBV2 joined to TRBJ2-2; TRBD1 might be the D gene, on 5 matching bases. The CDR3 in this case is CASGRQGSNTGELFF. In nucleotide form, the sequence is TGTGCCAGCGGAAGGCAGGGTTCGAACACCGGGGAGCTGTTTTTT.